Sequencing of this TCR beta chain was carried out in a study of blood T cell repertoires in COVID-19. The V gene lost 1 base and the J gene lost 0 bases, with 20 bases spanning the gap. Germline CDR1 reads SGHKS; CDR2 reads YYEKEE (reference sequence). This CDR3 has 20 residues. How the authors handled the data: How many nucleated cells were present was estimated from reference gene primer amplification. Profiling relied on immunoSEQ multiplex PCR, and the TCRdb table lists in-frame clones only, not all of them. V and J calls and clone size are given by that table; D and trimming were obtained from the DNA. The table includes about 230,000 clones, 85% to 90% detected once.

This TCR came from a woman aged 45-59 years in a cohort exposed to, infected with or recovered from COVID-19 (not recorded which). The source material was PBMCs or T cells enriched from blood (not recorded which). The chain combines TRBV5-5 with TRBJ2-6; perhaps TRBD1 as D (5 bases). The CDR3 spells CASSLTSSGPRLSGANVLTF. The CDR3 DNA reads as TGTGCCAGCAGCTTGACGTCATCAGGGCCTCGCCTCTCTGGGGCCAACGTCCTGACTTTC.